Below are 10 T cell receptor beta chains sequenced from a single sample in a study of blood T cell repertoires in COVID-19. Here immunoSEQ multiplex PCR was the method, and the copy in TCRdb shows in-frame clones only, minus some. Of 95,000 to 120,000 clones listed, around 84% are singletons. The sequenced material came from peripheral blood. These receptors were obtained from a human donor in a cohort sampled during active COVID-19.

Only a few counts were recorded for this clone. This rearrangement joins TRBV5-6 to TRBJ1-2; 7 bases fit TRBD1. CDR1 and CDR2 (germline): SGHDT, YYEEEE. V dropped 4 bases and J dropped 3; count of bases not matched to a gene: 6. The CDR3 extends over 14 amino acids. CDR3 DNA sequence: TGTGCCAGCAGCAGACCTACAGGGGACTATGGCTACACCTTC. The encoded protein is CASSRPTGDYGYTF.

The chain carries TRBV18 and TRBJ1-1, with no clear D. V was clipped by 6 bases and J by 0 bases, with 5 bases between them. CDR1 and CDR2 (germline): KGHSH, LQKENI. The CDR3 sequence is 12 residues long. The CDR3 loop is CASSRLNTEAFF. The CDR3 bases are TGTGCCAGCTCGCGGCTGAACACTGAAGCTTTCTTT. Together with reference TRBV18 and TRBJ1-1, the CDR3 gives the full variable domain: NAGVMQNPRHLVRRRGQEARLRCSPMKGHSHVYWYRQLPEEGLKFMVYLQKENIIDESGMPKERFSAEFPKEGPSILRIQQVVRGDSAAYFCASSRLNTEAFFGQGTRLTVV.

V usage is TRBV20-1 and J usage is TRBJ2-1; TRBD2 matches 10 bases. With 3 bases clipped from V and 4 bases from J, the junction kept 6 bases outside the gene matches. CDR1 and CDR2 (germline): DFQATT, SNEGSKA (reference sequence). The CDR3 is 15 residues long. The CDR3 DNA follows: TGCAGTGCTAGTAGCGGGGGGAGTCTTTACAATGAGCAGTTCTTC. Residues: CSASSGGSLYNEQFF.

The rearrangement uses TRBV3-1 (or the pseudogene TRBV3-2) and TRBJ2-7; 10 positions agree with TRBD2. The CDR3 sequence is 16 residues long. In germline, CDR1 is LGHDT, CDR2 YNNKEL (reference sequence). V dropped 4 bases and J dropped 7; count of bases not matched to a gene: 13. CDR3 DNA sequence: TGTGCCAGCAGCCCCCACGTTAGCGGGGGGAGGGGGGAGCAGTACTTC. This gives the protein CASSPHVSGGRGEQYF.

A few counts support this clone. The V call is TRBV6-6, the J call TRBJ1-5; maybe TRBD1 (5 bases). The germline V gene encodes CDR1 MNHNY and CDR2 SVGAGI (reference sequence). This CDR3 has 15 amino acids. With 0 bases removed from V and 4 bases from J, the gap between germline ends came to 10 bases. CDR3 sequence: CASSYSIAGNQPQHF. CDR3 nucleotides: TGTGCCAGCAGTTACTCGATAGCAGGGAATCAGCCCCAGCATTTT.

This clone appeared once. The J gene is TRBJ1-1, the V gene TRBV3-1 (or the pseudogene TRBV3-2); TRBD1 matches 10 bases. Germline lookup yields CDR1 LGHDT and CDR2 YNNKEL (reference sequence). The CDR3 totals 15 residues. V gave up 4 bases and J gave up 5 bases; unmatched junction bases: 7. The CDR3 coding sequence is TGTGCCAGCAGCCCGGGACAGGGGAGTAGAACTGAAGCTTTCTTT. Translated, it gives CASSPGQGSRTEAFF.

The chain carries TRBV10-2 and TRBJ1-1; the match to TRBD1 covers 8 bases. This CDR3 comprises 15 residues. Trimming removed 7 bases from V and 1 base from J; junction bases left unmatched: 8. The germline V gene has CDR1 WSHSY and CDR2 SAAADI. CDR3 DNA sequence: TGCGCCAGCAACAGGGGGACAGGCCAGAACACTGAAGCTTTCTTT. Translated, it gives CASNRGTGQNTEAFF.

This chain joins TRBV19 and TRBJ1-1, with a weak D call TRBD1 (5 bases). The CDR3 extends over 14 amino acids. CDR1 LNHDA and CDR2 SQIVND come from the germline V gene (reference sequence). V was trimmed by 5 bases and J by 8 bases, leaving 18 bases between them. The CDR3 region is CASSSRTSSNEAFF. CDR3 in DNA: TGTGCCAGTAGTTCTCGGACAAGCTCCAACGAAGCTTTCTTT.

The chain uses TRBV6-2 or TRBV6-3 and TRBJ2-7; possible D gene TRBD1, 7 bases. V was trimmed by 4 bases and J by 0 bases, leaving 10 bases between them. Germline V gives CDR1 MNHEY, CDR2 SVGEGT. The CDR3 extends over 14 amino acids. The CDR3 sequence: CASSSGDSSYEQYF. The CDR3 nucleotides read TGTGCCAGCAGTTCGGGGGACAGCTCCTACGAGCAGTACTTC.

The V call is TRBV9, the J call TRBJ2-1; TRBD2 agrees at 9 bases. With V trimmed by 4 bases and J by 4 bases, 6 bases remained unmatched. This CDR3 is 15 amino acids long. Germline V gene sequence: CDR1 SGDLS, CDR2 YYNGEE. In DNA form, the CDR3 reads TGTGCCAGCAGCAGTAAGCGGGGGGCTTACAATGAGCAGTTCTTC. This encodes CASSSKRGAYNEQFF.